This T cell receptor (beta chain) was retrieved from a study of control samples from healthy donors and cancer patients. Method: immunoSEQ multiplex PCR; TCRdb's copy keeps in-frame clones and lacks some. The sample lists 170,000 or so clones, approximately 94% occurring once. The table lists this clone with a count of one. The CDR3 spans 16 residues. J was trimmed by 0 bases and V by 6 bases; bases with no gene match: 11. Germline V gene sequence: CDR1 GTSNPN, CDR2 SVGIG (reference sequence). The genes are TRBV30 and TRBJ2-1; 7 bases are shared with TRBD2. This sequence was found in a man younger than 45 in good health. The sample comprised blood. This CDR3 reads CACTPGLLSSYNEQFF. CDR3 bases: TGTGCCTGCACCCCGGGACTACTAAGCTCCTACAATGAGCAGTTCTTC.